These 28 T cell receptor beta chains originate from one sample sequenced in a study of blood T cell repertoires in COVID-19. Method: immunoSEQ multiplex PCR; TCRdb's copy keeps in-frame clones and lacks some. The sample consists of roughly 160,000 clones, 85% to 90% of them appearing once. Sequenced: peripheral blood. These receptor sequences come from a man aged 50 or older who had recovered from COVID-19.

The rearrangement joins TRBV5-4 to TRBJ2-2; 11 positions agree with TRBD1. The V gene's germline CDR1 is SGHNT and CDR2 YYREEE (reference sequence). With V trimmed by 1 base and J by 4 bases, 6 bases remained unmatched. The CDR3 is made up of 17 amino acids. This CDR3 reads CASSLRGGTGGTGELFF. The CDR3 nucleotides are TGTGCCAGCAGCTTGAGGGGCGGGACAGGGGGCACCGGGGAGCTGTTTTTT.

The chain employs TRBV24-1 and TRBJ2-2; TRBD1 agrees at 10 bases. CDR3 length: 16 amino acids. V lost 3 bases to trimming and J lost 4 bases; unmatched junction nucleotides: 4. CDR1 is KGHDR, CDR2 SFDVKD, per germline. CDR3 protein: CATSDRGTGATGELFF. CDR3 bases: TGTGCCACCAGTGATCGCGGGACAGGGGCCACCGGGGAGCTGTTTTTT.

V and J are TRBV28 and TRBJ1-2; 7 positions agree with TRBD1. Looked up from germline, CDR1 is MDHEN and CDR2 is SYDVKM. V trimming: 6 bases; J trimming: 4 bases; junction bases outside the gene matches: 14. The CDR3 extends over 16 amino acids. The CDR3, as DNA: TGTGCCAGCAGCCCGGGACAGCTTGCAACAATCTATGGCTACACCTTC. Residues: CASSPGQLATIYGYTF.

This chain uses TRBV5-1 with TRBJ1-1; the match to TRBD1 covers 11 bases. Germline CDR1 is SGHRS and CDR2 is YFSETQ. The length of the CDR3 is 17 residues. V dropped 1 base and J dropped 5; count of bases not matched to a gene: 10. The CDR3 DNA reads as TGCGCCAGCAGCTTGTTAAGGACAGGGGGCGATCGGACTGAAGCTTTCTTT. It specifies CASSLLRTGGDRTEAFF. Complete variable domain (other parts from reference TRBV5-1 and TRBJ1-1): KAGVTQTPRYLIKTRGQQVTLSCSPISGHRSVSWYQQTPGQGLQFLFEYFSETQRNKGNFPGRFSGRQFSNSRSEMNVSTLELGDSALYLCASSLLRTGGDRTEAFFGQGTRLTVV.

The rearrangement links TRBV5-4 to TRBJ2-6; tentative D call: TRBD2 (6 bases). The CDR3 has 17 amino acids. Trimming took 4 bases from V and 2 from J, leaving 16 bases between them. Germline CDR1 and CDR2: SGHNT and YYREEE (reference sequence). CDR3 bases: TGTGCCAGCAGCCCAGGAGGCGGCGGGGCTGGGGCCAACGTCCTGACTTTC. This sequence encodes CASSPGGGGAGANVLTF.

The CDR3 sequence is CAWSGALVSEKLFF. The CDR3 DNA reads as TGTGCCTGGAGTGGGGCGTTAGTCAGTGAAAAACTGTTTTTT. The J gene is TRBJ1-4, the V gene TRBV30; no definite D call. Germline assignment: CDR1 GTSNPN and CDR2 SVGIG (reference sequence). V was cut by 1 base and J by 7 bases, with 13 bases left in between. This CDR3 contains 14 residues.

The chain employs TRBV3-1 (or the pseudogene TRBV3-2) and TRBJ1-1, with D perhaps matching TRBD1 (6 bases). V was cut by 6 bases and J by 1 base, with 15 bases left in between. Looked up from germline, CDR1 is LGHDT and CDR2 is YNNKEL (reference sequence). The CDR3 spans 15 residues. As DNA, the CDR3 is TGTGCCAGCAGAATCCTTAGAGGGGGGAACACTGAAGCTTTCTTT. This codes for CASRILRGGNTEAFF.

This chain links TRBV6-1 with TRBJ2-7; TRBD1 matches at 11 bases. The CDR3 is made up of 15 amino acids. After removal of 7 bases from V and 2 bases from J, the junction contained 7 bases not matched to a gene. Germline CDR1 reads MNHNS; CDR2 reads SASEGT. The CDR3: CASTDWDRGAYEQYF. The DNA for the CDR3 is TGTGCCAGCACTGACTGGGACAGGGGGGCCTACGAGCAGTACTTC.

The chain couples TRBV4-2 to TRBJ2-3, with a weak D call TRBD1 (6 bases). V shed 5 bases and J shed 0 bases, with 12 bases lying between them. This CDR3 contains 15 residues. Germline V gene data show CDR1 as LGHNA and CDR2 as YNFKEQ. CDR3 sequence (DNA): TGTGCCAGCAGCTCCGGACAGCCTAGCACAGATACGCAGTATTTT. Its translation is CASSSGQPSTDTQYF.

V is TRBV19 and J is TRBJ1-3; TRBD1 matches at 8 bases. Losses at the gene ends were 1 base for V and 0 bases for J; bases not matched to a gene: 5. This CDR3 is 17 amino acids long. Per the germline V gene, CDR1 is LNHDA and CDR2 is SQIVND (reference sequence). This CDR3 reads CASSIGDRRYSGNTIYF. CDR3 sequence (DNA): TGTGCCAGTAGTATAGGGGACAGGCGCTACTCTGGAAACACCATATATTTT.

V gene TRBV7-2 combines with J gene TRBJ2-1, with TRBD1 identical over 9 bases. Per the germline V gene, CDR1 is SGHTA and CDR2 is FQGNSA. The CDR3 is 13 amino acids. Losses at the gene ends were 3 bases for V and 15 bases for J; bases not matched to a gene: 9. The chain's CDR3 is CASSFTRDRDLFF. CDR3 bases: TGTGCCAGCAGCTTTACCCGGGACAGGGACCTGTTCTTC.

About this clone itself: Germline and junction disagree at one end, which may indicate a read error. The V and J genes are TRBV6-1 and TRBJ2-1; 10 bases line up with TRBD2. There are 14 residues in the CDR3. CDR1 is MNHNS, CDR2 SASEGT, per germline. CDR3: CASSQAGGPSEQFF. The CDR3, as DNA: TGTGCCAGCAGTCAAGCGGGAGGGCCTAGTGAGCAGTTCTTC.

This chain connects TRBV6-6 to TRBJ2-7; TRBD1 matches 9 bases. The V gene end was trimmed by 2 bases and the J gene end by 3 bases; junction bases not matched to a gene: 2. The V gene's germline CDR1 is MNHNY and CDR2 SVGAGI (reference sequence). This CDR3 has 14 residues. For the CDR3, the DNA is TGTGCCAGCAGTTACCAGGGACAGGGCTACGAGCAGTACTTC. Translating it yields CASSYQGQGYEQYF.

The chain couples TRBV28 to TRBJ2-7, with 15 bases matching TRBD2. Germline V gene data show CDR1 as MDHEN and CDR2 as SYDVKM. The J segment lost 2 bases and the V segment lost 4 bases, leaving 9 bases of the junction unmatched. This CDR3 region has 18 residues. The CDR3 loop reads CASSSDPWTSGRAYEQYF. DNA for the CDR3: TGTGCCAGCAGTTCGGACCCTTGGACTAGCGGGAGGGCCTACGAGCAGTACTTC.

The chain employs TRBV6-5 and TRBJ1-2; the match to TRBD1 covers 9 bases. The J segment lost 2 bases and the V segment lost 4 bases, leaving 2 bases of the junction unmatched. CDR1 is MNHEY and CDR2 is SVGAGI in the germline V gene. The CDR3 totals 14 residues. Here the CDR3 DNA reads TGTGCCAGCAGTTCGGGACAGGGAAACTATGGCTACACCTTC. Its translation: CASSSGQGNYGYTF.

This chain uses TRBV19 with TRBJ2-5, with 9 bases fitting TRBD2. The CDR3 is made up of 14 amino acids. Unmatched junction bases numbered 7, after V lost 8 bases and J lost 3 bases. Per the germline V gene, CDR1 is LNHDA and CDR2 is SQIVND (reference sequence). CDR3 sequence reads: CASGSGGFKETQYF. The CDR3 DNA sequence: TGTGCCAGTGGGAGCGGGGGGTTTAAAGAGACCCAGTACTTC.

This rearrangement joins TRBV11-2 to TRBJ1-5, with D unresolved. The germline gives CDR1 SGHAT, CDR2 FQNNGV. Between the trimmed V and J ends, which lost 1 base and 2 bases, there was a span of 12 bases. CDR3 length equals 16 residues. The CDR3 is CASSLGRGGGNQPQHF. The CDR3 DNA is TGTGCCAGCAGCTTAGGCCGGGGAGGAGGCAATCAGCCCCAGCATTTT. The whole variable domain, filled in from reference TRBV11-2 and TRBJ1-5, reads EAGVAQSPRYKIIEKRQSVAFWCNPISGHATLYWYQQILGQGPKLLIQFQNNGVVDDSQLPKDRFSAERLKGVDSTLKIQPAKLEDSAVYLCASSLGRGGGNQPQHFGDGTRLSIL.

V is TRBV7-9 and J is TRBJ1-1; TRBD1 matches 10 bases. The CDR3 length is 12 residues. Trimming took 3 bases from V and 10 from J; bases not matched to a gene: 2. Germline CDR1 is SEHNR and CDR2 is FQNEAQ (reference sequence). The CDR3 is CASSLGDRGAFF. The CDR3 nucleotides are TGTGCCAGCAGCTTGGGGGACAGGGGAGCTTTCTTT.

The rearrangement joins TRBV9 to TRBJ1-3, with D uncertain. V lost 4 bases to trimming and J lost 0 bases, with 11 bases between them. The germline V gene encodes CDR1 SGDLS and CDR2 YYNGEE. This CDR3 contains 15 residues. CDR3: CASSSDLSSGNTIYF. DNA for the CDR3: TGTGCCAGCAGCTCCGACTTGAGCTCTGGAAACACCATATATTTT.

V and J are TRBV13 and TRBJ2-7; 9 nucleotides agree with TRBD1. The CDR3 is made up of 13 amino acids. V shed 6 bases and J 7 bases; nucleotides not matched to a gene: 7. Germline CDR1 and CDR2: PRHDT and FYEKMQ (reference sequence). This CDR3 reads CASRKQGAGEQYF. CDR3 DNA sequence: TGTGCCAGCAGGAAACAGGGGGCCGGGGAGCAGTACTTC.

V is TRBV25-1 and J is TRBJ2-3, with D maybe TRBD2 (5 bases). V was shortened by 3 bases and J by 2 bases, with 9 bases between the two germline ends. The CDR3 length is 14 residues. Germline V CDR1 and CDR2: MGHDK, SYGVNS. CDR3: CASSDPGFTDTQYF. CDR3 bases: TGTGCCAGCAGTGATCCGGGATTCACAGATACGCAGTATTTT.

V gene TRBV3-1 (or the pseudogene TRBV3-2) combines with J gene TRBJ1-1; weak D call: TRBD1 (5 bases). Per germline, CDR1 LGHDT and CDR2 YNNKEL (reference sequence). The CDR3 runs 13 residues. With 9 bases removed from V and 5 bases from J, the gap between germline ends came to 16 bases. The CDR3 is CASYAGTGTEAFF. For the CDR3, the DNA is TGTGCCAGTTATGCCGGGACTGGGACTGAAGCTTTCTTT.

V gene TRBV7-7 combines with J gene TRBJ2-3; no definite D call. Germline-derived CDR1 and CDR2 are SSHAT and FNYEAQ (reference sequence). V was shortened by 5 bases and J by 5 bases, with 11 bases between the two germline ends. The CDR3 spans 13 residues. CDR3 sequence reads: CASSPQVRDTQYF. In nucleotides, the CDR3 is TGTGCCAGCAGCCCCCAGGTTCGAGATACGCAGTATTTT.

This chain uses TRBV29-1 with TRBJ2-7; 15 bases match TRBD2. Losses at the gene ends were 6 bases for V and 0 bases for J; bases not matched to a gene: 9. From germline, CDR1 is SQVTM and CDR2 ANQGSEA. This CDR3 comprises 17 residues. DNA for the CDR3: TGCAGCGTCCGAGGACTAGCGGGAGGGCTGAGCTCCTACGAGCAGTACTTC. Its translation: CSVRGLAGGLSSYEQYF.

The chain uses TRBV7-9 and TRBJ2-5; 7 bases agree with TRBD1. Germline assignment: CDR1 SEHNR and CDR2 FQNEAQ (reference sequence). V was pared by 1 base and J by 4 bases, with 6 bases of the junction left unmatched. The CDR3 loop spans 15 amino acids. The CDR3 spells CASSLGDREGETQYF. The DNA of the CDR3 is TGTGCCAGCAGCTTAGGAGACAGGGAAGGAGAGACCCAGTACTTC. The full variable domain, its missing parts supplied by reference TRBV7-9 and TRBJ2-5, is DTGVSQNPRHKITKRGQNVTFRCDPISEHNRLYWYRQTLGQGPEFLTYFQNEAQLEKSRLLSDRFSAERPKGSFSTLEIQRTEQGDSAMYLCASSLGDREGETQYFGPGTRLLVL.

This chain joins TRBV6-1 and TRBJ1-1, with 9 bases matching TRBD1. Germline CDR1 MNHNS, CDR2 SASEGT. With 2 bases clipped from V and 5 bases from J, the junction kept 6 bases outside the gene matches. This CDR3 has 15 residues. CDR3 in amino acids: CASSEPGQGKTEAFF. The CDR3 nucleotides are TGTGCCAGCAGTGAACCCGGACAGGGGAAGACTGAAGCTTTCTTT.

The chain combines TRBV29-1 with TRBJ2-1; 10 positions agree with TRBD2. This CDR3 is built from 14 residues. Losses at the gene ends were 4 bases for V and 4 bases for J; bases not matched to a gene: 4. Germline CDR1 is SQVTM and CDR2 is ANQGSEA. The DNA of the CDR3 is TGCAGCGTTGTTGTAGCGGGAGGATACAATGAGCAGTTCTTC. Its protein product is CSVVVAGGYNEQFF.

V is TRBV24-1 and J is TRBJ1-1, with D maybe TRBD1 (5 bases). This CDR3 comprises 15 residues. The V gene's germline CDR1 is KGHDR and CDR2 SFDVKD. Trimming left V 4 bases short and J 5 bases short, with 16 bases between. For the CDR3, the DNA is TGTGCCACCAGTGAACCCGGGGCAGGGAGGACTGAAGCTTTCTTT. This gives the protein CATSEPGAGRTEAFF.